The sequence of this T cell receptor (beta chain) was determined in a study of siplizumab effects on memory and regulatory T cells. Some clones are missing from TCRdb's copy, which holds only in-frame ones; the method was immunoSEQ multiplex PCR. The table lists roughly 100,000 clones, approximately 90% of them singletons, with 0.85% to 1.2% in the top ten. In regard to this clone: What it recognizes is unknown.

This CDR3 has 13 amino acids. Germline V gives CDR1 MNHEY, CDR2 SMNVEV (reference sequence). Trimming stripped 3 bases from V and 2 bases from J, with 7 bases between. Points from the study as a whole: Siplizumab led to significantly less abundant alloreactive sequences that could be traced back to unstimulated CD4+ memory cells. Confirmation was lacking for the suppressive function of proliferating Tregs derived from siplizumab cultures. Most proliferating CD4+ or CD8+ clones, roughly 75-95%, had no naive or memory assignment. The Treg-derived share of mappable alloreactive CD4+ clones averaged about 74% with siplizumab and 26.9% in controls.

The sequencing sample was made of CD4+ T cells sorted from blood. The clonotype originates from a human donor in good health. The chain combines TRBV27 with TRBJ1-1; D uncertain. The CDR3 region is CASSFLLNTEAFF. The CDR3 nucleotides are TGTGCCAGCAGTTTCCTCCTAAACACTGAAGCTTTCTTT.